This passage covers 30 T cell receptor beta chains from one sample sequenced in a study of Ad26.COV2.S vaccination and SARS-CoV-2 variants. Treatment described: roughly 18 received Ad26.COV2.S at low or high dose, single or two shots; five or six received placebo; per-sample allocation not given. The study sampled participants on day 63 after the first vaccine or placebo injection. Profiling relied on immunoSEQ multiplex PCR, and the TCRdb table lists in-frame clones only, not all of them. The sample lists roughly 680,000 clones, 89% occurring once. The sample consisted of peripheral blood, taken in a trial of Ad26.COV2.S vaccine versus placebo. The receptors stem from a person aged 18-60 years who received the Ad26.COV2.S COVID-19 vaccine or a placebo.

V is TRBV4-2 and J is TRBJ1-4; 9 nucleotides line up with TRBD1. This CDR3 spans 19 amino acids. With 0 bases clipped from V and 7 bases from J, the junction kept 15 bases outside the gene matches. Per germline, CDR1 LGHNA and CDR2 YNFKEQ. CDR3 in DNA: TGTGCCAGCAGCCAAGAAACAGGCCCAGGGACAGGGCGTAGTGAAAAACTGTTTTTT. Residues: CASSQETGPGTGRSEKLFF.

This clone was observed a few times. The chain employs TRBV4-3 and TRBJ2-1, with TRBD2 matching 10 bases. The germline V gene encodes CDR1 LGHNA and CDR2 YSLEER. The CDR3 loop spans 15 amino acids. With V trimmed by 4 bases and J by 9 bases, 9 bases remained unmatched. The CDR3 nucleotides read TGCGCCAGCAGCCCCTTGGGACTAGCGCGGGCTGAGCAGTTCTTC. Its protein is CASSPLGLARAEQFF.

The V and J genes are TRBV7-6 and TRBJ1-5; TRBD1 matches at 8 bases. This CDR3 comprises 15 residues. The germline CDR1 and CDR2 sequences are SGHVS and FNYEAQ. The V and J ends lost 5 bases and 0 bases, in that order; junction bases with no gene match: 3. Written as DNA, the CDR3 is TGTGCCAGCAGCCCGGGGACAGGTAGCAATCAGCCCCAGCATTTT. Amino acids: CASSPGTGSNQPQHF.

The genes are TRBV11-2 and TRBJ2-5; unclear D gene. Germline V gene data show CDR1 as SGHAT and CDR2 as FQNNGV. The CDR3 runs to 14 residues. Trimming took off 4 bases at V and 1 base at J, with 10 bases between the two ends. The CDR3 loop reads CASSSGRIQETQYF. The CDR3 nucleotides are TGTGCCAGCAGCTCTGGACGGATCCAAGAGACCCAGTACTTC.

V gene TRBV13 combines with J gene TRBJ2-7; maybe TRBD1 (5 bases). Germline CDR1 reads PRHDT; CDR2 reads FYEKMQ (reference sequence). The CDR3 sequence is 15 residues long. Trimming took off 3 bases at V and 7 bases at J, with 19 bases between the two ends. This CDR3 reads CASSLLAGNTGEQYF. The DNA for the CDR3 is TGTGCCAGCAGCTTGTTGGCAGGGAATACCGGGGAGCAGTACTTC.

This chain joins TRBV29-1 and TRBJ2-7; D not certain. CDR1 and CDR2 (germline): SQVTM, ANQGSEA. V lost 4 bases and J lost 1, with 20 bases in between. The CDR3 has 16 residues. The CDR3, as DNA: TGCAGCGTTGCGAAGGGTTCTCAGGTCCTTTCCTACGAGCAGTACTTC. Protein product: CSVAKGSQVLSYEQYF.

This clone occurred once. The chain couples TRBV18 to TRBJ2-7; a weak D match, TRBD2 (5 bases). This CDR3 is built from 11 residues. Germline V CDR1 and CDR2: KGHSH, LQKENI. With 4 bases removed from V and 5 bases from J, the gap between germline ends came to 6 bases. The CDR3 here is CASSLEDEQYF. The DNA for the CDR3 is TGTGCCAGCTCACTGGAGGACGAGCAGTACTTC.

The chain carries TRBV4-1 and TRBJ2-1; 9 nucleotides line up with TRBD1. Germline V gene data show CDR1 as MGHRA and CDR2 as YSYEKL. The CDR3 has 15 amino acids. After removal of 2 bases from V and 8 bases from J, the junction contained 7 bases not matched to a gene. Written as DNA, the CDR3 is TGCGCCAGCAGCCAACCGGGACAGGGCTTCCATGAGCAGTTCTTC. This translates into CASSQPGQGFHEQFF.

This clone was detected ten times or more. This rearrangement joins TRBV14 to TRBJ2-7; 10 nucleotides match TRBD2. The CDR3 consists of 19 residues. CDR1 and CDR2 from the germline V gene are SGHDN and FVKESK. Unmatched junction bases numbered 16, after V lost 1 base and J lost 4 bases. The CDR3 DNA sequence: TGTGCCAGCAGCCAAGTTGAAGTGGAGCGGGAGGGCCATGTATACGAGCAGTACTTC. This translates into CASSQVEVEREGHVYEQYF.

This clone has only a few counts. The chain combines TRBV19 with TRBJ1-2, with D hard to call. Germline values: CDR1 LNHDA, CDR2 SQIVND (reference sequence). The CDR3 covers 16 residues. V was pared by 1 base and J by 7 bases, with 19 bases between. CDR3 in amino acids: CASSIGASAKSAGYTF. Here the CDR3 DNA reads TGTGCCAGTAGTATAGGCGCTTCAGCCAAATCTGCTGGCTACACCTTC.

Notes on this clone: At one of its ends the junction is not consistent with the germline gene, which may arise from a read error. V gene TRBV10-3 combines with J gene TRBJ2-7, with D maybe TRBD1 (5 bases). This CDR3 has 15 amino acids. Germline CDR1 is ENHRY and CDR2 is SYGVKD. CDR3: CAVSDPARVSYEQYF. Here the CDR3 DNA reads TGTGCCGTCAGCGATCCCGCCAGGGTAAGCTACGAGCAGTACTTC.

This clone was seen a single time. CDR3 protein: CATSLRDWTDTQYF. CDR3 DNA sequence: TGTGCCACCAGCCTGAGAGATTGGACAGATACGCAGTATTTT. The genes are TRBV15 and TRBJ2-3; D is unresolved. V was pared by 5 bases and J by 3 bases, with 12 bases between. Looked up from germline, CDR1 is LNHNV and CDR2 is YYDKDF (reference sequence). CDR3 length: 14 amino acids. Using reference TRBV15 and TRBJ2-3 for the parts outside the CDR3, the full variable domain is DAMVIQNPRYQVTQFGKPVTLSCSQTLNHNVMYWYQQKSSQAPKLLFHYYDKDFNNEADTPDNFQSRRPNTSFCFLDIRSPGLGDTAMYLCATSLRDWTDTQYFGPGTRLTVL.

The gene calls are TRBV19 and TRBJ1-1, with D maybe TRBD1 (6 bases). The CDR3 extends over 13 amino acids. The ends were cut back, 9 bases at V and 1 base at J, with 12 bases in the middle. Germline lookup yields CDR1 LNHDA and CDR2 SQIVND (reference sequence). CDR3 coding DNA: TGTGCCAGCGGGGACACCCGGAACACTGAAGCTTTCTTT. Translation: CASGDTRNTEAFF.

V is TRBV6-2 or TRBV6-3 and J is TRBJ2-2; no clear D. V lost 0 bases and J lost 3, with 8 bases in between. Per the germline V gene, CDR1 is MNHEY and CDR2 is SVGEGT. This CDR3 has 15 residues. CDR3 nucleotide sequence: TGTGCCAGCAGTTACTCGCAGGATCACACCGGGGAGCTGTTTTTT. Its translation is CASSYSQDHTGELFF.

The DNA for the CDR3 is TGCGCCAGCAGCTTGGAGACAGGGAACTACGAGCAGTACTTC. Translating it yields CASSLETGNYEQYF. This rearrangement joins TRBV5-1 to TRBJ2-7, with 7 positions matching TRBD1. This CDR3 contains 14 residues. Losses at the gene ends were 0 bases for V and 3 bases for J; bases not matched to a gene: 3. Germline assignment: CDR1 SGHRS and CDR2 YFSETQ. The variable domain in full, completed from reference TRBV5-1 and TRBJ2-7, reads KAGVTQTPRYLIKTRGQQVTLSCSPISGHRSVSWYQQTPGQGLQFLFEYFSETQRNKGNFPGRFSGRQFSNSRSEMNVSTLELGDSALYLCASSLETGNYEQYFGPGTRLTVT.

Comments on this clone: Just one base apart from a much larger clone, this may be a read error. Other DNA sequences in this sample translate to the same CDR3. The chain employs TRBV6-5 and TRBJ1-1; the D gene is possibly TRBD1 (5 bases). V dropped 2 bases and J dropped 3 bases, with 7 bases sitting between them. The V gene's germline CDR1 is MNHEY and CDR2 SVGAGI. The CDR3 spans 13 residues. CDR3 DNA sequence: TGTGCCAGCAGTTACAGGGGCTACACTGAAGCTTTCTTT. It encodes CASSYRGYTEAFF.

V is TRBV19 and J is TRBJ2-7; possibly TRBD1 or TRBD2 for D (5 bases each). The CDR3 has 15 amino acids. CDR1 is LNHDA and CDR2 is SQIVND in the germline V gene (reference sequence). Trimming took 3 bases from V and 0 from J, leaving 12 bases between them. DNA of the CDR3: TGTGCCAGTAGTATTTCCCAGGGAGCCTCCTACGAGCAGTACTTC. Its protein is CASSISQGASYEQYF.

As DNA, the CDR3 is TGTGCCAGCAGTTTAAGTGGCCGGAATGAGCAGTTCTTC. Its protein product is CASSLSGRNEQFF. This chain uses TRBV12-3 or TRBV12-4 with TRBJ2-1; the D is unclear. This CDR3 comprises 13 residues. V lost 2 bases to trimming and J lost 7 bases, with 9 bases between them.

This CDR3 is CASKTGTGGNTIYF. The CDR3 DNA reads as TGTGCCAGCAAAACCGGGACAGGGGGAAACACCATATATTTT. The chain recombines TRBV27 with TRBJ1-3, with TRBD1 matching over 9 bases. The germline V gene encodes CDR1 MNHEY and CDR2 SMNVEV (reference sequence). CDR3 length: 14 residues. The V segment lost 7 bases and the J segment 4 bases; nucleotides outside the gene matches: 5.

V usage is TRBV3-1 (or the pseudogene TRBV3-2) and J usage is TRBJ2-1; either TRBD1 or TRBD2 may supply D (5 bases each). Germline assignment: CDR1 LGHDT and CDR2 YNNKEL (reference sequence). The germline V and J ends were trimmed by 0 bases and 5 bases, with 11 bases remaining between them. This CDR3 is built from 15 residues. The CDR3 loop is CASSQDRWGNNEQFF. The CDR3 DNA is TGTGCCAGCAGCCAAGATCGCTGGGGGAACAATGAGCAGTTCTTC.

In nucleotides, the CDR3 is TGTGCCAGCAGCTTGTTTTCGGGACCCTCCTACGAGCAGTACTTC. This translates into CASSLFSGPSYEQYF. The chain couples TRBV5-4 to TRBJ2-7; D might be TRBD1 or TRBD2, each matching 5 bases. The CDR3 spans 15 residues. The V end was cut by 1 base, the J end by 0 bases, with 11 bases between. Looked up from germline, CDR1 is SGHNT and CDR2 is YYREEE (reference sequence).

This sequence joins TRBV19 and TRBJ1-3; a possible D gene is TRBD1 (5 bases). V shed 5 bases and J shed 4 bases, with 12 bases lying between them. Germline-derived CDR1 and CDR2 are LNHDA and SQIVND (reference sequence). The CDR3 extends over 14 amino acids. CDR3 sequence: CASSPGTFGNTIYF. The CDR3 bases are TGTGCCAGTAGTCCCGGGACCTTCGGAAACACCATATATTTT.

This clone has just a few counts. Here the CDR3 reads CASSPGTGGSEQYF. CDR3 DNA: TGTGCCAGCAGCCCTGGGACAGGGGGCAGCGAGCAGTACTTC. This chain joins TRBV3-1 (or the pseudogene TRBV3-2) and TRBJ2-7; 12 bases agree with TRBD1. V trimming: 4 bases; J trimming: 6 bases; junction bases outside the gene matches: 4. Germline V gene lookup returns CDR1 LGHDT and CDR2 YNNKEL (reference sequence). The CDR3 length is 14 residues.

The chain recombines TRBV14 with TRBJ1-2; no firm D call. CDR3 length: 16 amino acids. The germline V gene encodes CDR1 SGHDN and CDR2 FVKESK. V was trimmed by 2 bases and J by 0 bases, leaving 13 bases between them. DNA for the CDR3: TGTGCCAGCAGCCAAATAGGGCAGATCCCTAACTATGGCTACACCTTC. It is translated as CASSQIGQIPNYGYTF.

This clone was seen a few times. V gene TRBV5-4 combines with J gene TRBJ1-2; possible D gene TRBD1, 5 bases. Trimming cost V 3 bases and J 4 bases, with 22 bases left between them. Germline V gene data show CDR1 as SGHNT and CDR2 as YYREEE (reference sequence). The CDR3 loop spans 17 amino acids. The CDR3 protein is CASSSMGGATPFYGYTF. In DNA, the CDR3 is TGTGCCAGCAGCTCGATGGGAGGGGCCACCCCATTCTATGGCTACACCTTC.

The chain links TRBV7-2 to TRBJ2-4; D is possibly TRBD2 (5 bases). V shed 1 base and J shed 0 bases, with 10 bases lying between them. This CDR3 has 16 amino acids. The germline CDR1 and CDR2 sequences are SGHTA and FQGNSA. The CDR3 nucleotides are TGTGCCAGCAGCTTAGGAATAGGAGGAGCCAAAAACATTCAGTACTTC. Protein: CASSLGIGGAKNIQYF.

The chain links TRBV18 to TRBJ2-7, with TRBD1 as a possible D gene (5 bases). Germline V gene lookup returns CDR1 KGHSH and CDR2 LQKENI. Between the trimmed V and J ends, which lost 2 bases and 5 bases, there was a span of 16 bases. This CDR3 contains 15 residues. The CDR3: CASSPGGQGTNEQYF. CDR3 coding DNA: TGTGCCAGCTCACCAGGTGGCCAGGGCACAAACGAGCAGTACTTC.

Turning to this clone: The sample carries other DNA sequences with the same CDR3. The V and J genes are TRBV12-3 or TRBV12-4 and TRBJ1-5; D gene unclear. The V gene lost 3 bases and the J gene lost 1 base, with 4 bases spanning the gap. The length of the CDR3 is 13 residues. The CDR3 region is CASSFTSNQPQHF. The CDR3 DNA sequence: TGTGCCAGCAGTTTTACGAGCAATCAGCCCCAGCATTTT.

This chain links TRBV27 with TRBJ1-5; D is ambiguous. CDR1 and CDR2 (germline): MNHEY, SMNVEV (reference sequence). Trimming pared 5 bases from V and 0 bases from J, leaving 14 bases between. The CDR3 is 16 residues long. CDR3: CASSERQGFSNQPQHF. CDR3 bases: TGTGCCAGCAGTGAACGACAAGGATTTAGCAATCAGCCCCAGCATTTT.

The chain joins TRBV27 to TRBJ1-1; 9 bases align to TRBD1. V was clipped by 8 bases and J by 5 bases; unmatched bases: 6. There are 13 residues in the CDR3. The germline CDR1 and CDR2 sequences are MNHEY and SMNVEV (reference sequence). The CDR3 sequence is CASRTTGGTEAFF. The CDR3 DNA follows: TGTGCCAGCCGTACGACAGGGGGAACTGAAGCTTTCTTT.